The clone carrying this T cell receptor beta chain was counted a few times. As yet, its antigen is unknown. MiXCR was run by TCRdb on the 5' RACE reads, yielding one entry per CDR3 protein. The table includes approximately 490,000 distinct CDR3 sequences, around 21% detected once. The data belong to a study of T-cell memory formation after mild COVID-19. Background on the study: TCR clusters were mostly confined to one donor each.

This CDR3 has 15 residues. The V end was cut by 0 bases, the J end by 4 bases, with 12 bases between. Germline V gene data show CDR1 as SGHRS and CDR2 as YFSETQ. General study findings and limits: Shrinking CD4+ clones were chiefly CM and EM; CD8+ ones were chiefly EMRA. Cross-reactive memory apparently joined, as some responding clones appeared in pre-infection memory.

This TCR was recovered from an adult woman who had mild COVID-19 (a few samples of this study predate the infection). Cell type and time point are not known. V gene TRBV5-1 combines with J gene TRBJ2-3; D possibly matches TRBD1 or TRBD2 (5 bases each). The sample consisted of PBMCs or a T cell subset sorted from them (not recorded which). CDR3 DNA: TGCGCCAGCAGCTTGGCTTTTGGGACGGCAGATACGCAGTATTTT. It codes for CASSLAFGTADTQYF.